The 20 T cell receptor beta chains presented below share a single source sample, sequenced in a study of T cell repertoires in cytomegalovirus infection. TCRdb recomputed calls from the reads with MiXCR, one row per CDR3 protein. The data hold approximately 500,000 distinct CDR3 sequences, with roughly 10% observed a single time. Source material: PBMCs. The receptors were sampled from a human donor in good health (CMV status not recorded). Some clones in this sample may be carry-over from other donors' samples.

This clonotype showed up many times. This chain links TRBV18 with TRBJ1-2, with D tentatively TRBD1 (6 bases). CDR3 length equals 17 residues. V was clipped by 3 bases and J by 1 base, with 18 bases between them. From germline, CDR1 is KGHSH and CDR2 LQKENI. CDR3 sequence reads: CASSPRKTTGGNYGYTF. CDR3 nucleotide sequence: TGTGCCAGCTCACCTCGGAAGACGACAGGCGGTAACTATGGCTACACCTTC.

On this clonotype itself: A much larger clone differs from this one at a single base, so this may be a read error. The chain has TRBV19 and TRBJ1-1, with 8 bases matching TRBD1. V lost 4 bases, J lost 5 bases, and 9 bases stayed unmatched. Germline V CDR1 and CDR2: LNHDA, SQIVND (reference sequence). CDR3 length: 15 residues. The CDR3 spells CASSNRWGQETEAFF. DNA of the CDR3: TGTGCCAGTAGTAACCGCTGGGGACAGGAGACTGAAGCTTTCTTT. The full variable domain, its missing parts supplied by reference TRBV19 and TRBJ1-1, is DGGITQSPKYLFRKEGQNVTLSCEQNLNHDAMYWYRQDPGQGLRLIYYSQIVNDFQKGDIAEGYSVSREKKESFPLTVTSAQKNPTAFYLCASSNRWGQETEAFFGQGTRLTVV.

This clonotype was seen only a few times. The chain uses TRBV9 and TRBJ2-1; 7 bases fit TRBD2. The germline V gene has CDR1 SGDLS and CDR2 YYNGEE. This CDR3 has 14 residues. V shed 0 bases, J shed 10 bases, and the junction held 7 bases outside the gene matches. CDR3 amino acids: CASSVVPLSGEQFF. Here the CDR3 DNA reads TGTGCCAGCAGCGTAGTTCCCCTTAGCGGGGAGCAGTTCTTC.

This clonotype has ten or more counts. CDR3 coding DNA: TGTGCCAGCAGTTCCAGGGAGGTTTATGGCTACACCTTC. This sequence encodes CASSSREVYGYTF. The V gene is TRBV12-3 or TRBV12-4, the J gene TRBJ1-2; D perhaps matches TRBD1 (5 bases). The CDR3 length is 13 residues. V was shortened by 4 bases and J by 5 bases, with 11 bases between the two germline ends.

Remarks on this clonotype: A much bigger clone sits one base away, suggesting this may be a read error. This rearrangement joins TRBV19 to TRBJ2-2, with a tentative D call TRBD2 (7 bases). This CDR3 is built from 14 residues. Germline CDR1 LNHDA, CDR2 SQIVND (reference sequence). Trimming cost V 8 bases and J 6 bases, with 16 bases left between them. The CDR3 DNA follows: TGTGCCAGTCGACTAGTGGGGGGGCCCGGGGAGCTGTTTTTT. Encoded protein: CASRLVGGPGELFF. The variable domain in full, completed from reference TRBV19 and TRBJ2-2, reads DGGITQSPKYLFRKEGQNVTLSCEQNLNHDAMYWYRQDPGQGLRLIYYSQIVNDFQKGDIAEGYSVSREKKESFPLTVTSAQKNPTAFYLCASRLVGGPGELFFGEGSRLTVL.

CDR3: CSVEEGGVGNQPQHF. For the CDR3, the DNA is TGCAGCGTTGAAGAGGGGGGTGTTGGCAATCAGCCCCAGCATTTT. The chain has TRBV29-1 and TRBJ1-5, with D tentatively TRBD1 (5 bases). Germline V CDR1 and CDR2: SQVTM, ANQGSEA. V lost 0 bases to trimming and J lost 2 bases, with 11 bases between them. This CDR3 contains 15 residues.

This clonotype was detected ten times or more. The CDR3 loop is CASMTTGNTIYF. The CDR3 DNA sequence: TGTGCCAGCATGACAACTGGAAACACCATATATTTT. The genes are TRBV6-1 and TRBJ1-3, with no clear D. V lost 7 bases and J 2 bases, leaving 6 bases between the germline ends. CDR1 and CDR2 (germline): MNHNS, SASEGT. The CDR3 contains 12 residues.

This clonotype was counted ten times or more. V gene TRBV12-3 or TRBV12-4 combines with J gene TRBJ1-5; D is undetermined. Trimming took 6 bases from V and 3 from J, leaving 9 bases between them. The CDR3 is 13 residues long. The CDR3: CASSDTLNQPQHF. CDR3 nucleotides: TGTGCCAGCAGCGACACCCTCAATCAGCCCCAGCATTTT.

V and J are TRBV19 and TRBJ2-5; 9 bases are shared with TRBD1. This CDR3 has 16 amino acids. Germline values: CDR1 LNHDA, CDR2 SQIVND (reference sequence). J lost 4 bases, V lost 4 bases, and 10 bases had no gene match. This CDR3 is CASSNWTGAPIETQYF. CDR3 sequence (DNA): TGTGCCAGTAGTAACTGGACAGGGGCACCAATAGAGACCCAGTACTTC.

The V and J genes are TRBV25-1 and TRBJ2-2; 8 positions match TRBD2. V shed 6 bases, J shed 4 bases, and the junction held 7 bases outside the gene matches. CDR1 MGHDK and CDR2 SYGVNS come from the germline V gene. The CDR3 length is 15 residues. The CDR3 nucleotides are TGTGCCAGCAGCGACGGCGGGGGGAGCACCGGGGAGCTGTTTTTT. This gives the protein CASSDGGGSTGELFF.

The chain recombines TRBV20-1 with TRBJ2-7; tentative D call: TRBD2 (5 bases). This CDR3 comprises 13 residues. The V end was cut by 2 bases, the J end by 1 base, with 9 bases between. The germline CDR1 and CDR2 sequences are DFQATT and SNEGSKA (reference sequence). The CDR3 sequence: CSARSGKSYEQYF. CDR3 DNA: TGCAGTGCTAGATCGGGGAAATCCTACGAGCAGTACTTC.

The chain employs TRBV29-1 and TRBJ2-1, with D hard to call. V lost 7 bases to trimming and J lost 0 bases, with 7 bases between them. Germline V lookup: CDR1 SQVTM, CDR2 ANQGSEA. This CDR3 comprises 12 residues. CDR3 sequence (DNA): TGCAGCGGGCAAGGCTCCTACAATGAGCAGTTCTTC. Its protein is CSGQGSYNEQFF.

This clonotype was seen ten or more times. A junction end diverges from the germline sequence, so it may reflect a read error. The chain links TRBV7-7 to TRBJ2-5; perhaps TRBD1 as D (6 bases). Germline lookup yields CDR1 SSHAT and CDR2 FNYEAQ (reference sequence). This CDR3 is 15 amino acids long. CDR3 nucleotide sequence: TGTGCTAGCAGCTTACGGGCGCAGGGGACGGAGACCCAGTACTTC. The encoded protein is CASSLRAQGTETQYF.

This clonotype was observed many times. The chain uses TRBV12-3 or TRBV12-4 and TRBJ1-5; D not certain. The CDR3 is made up of 15 amino acids. V shed 1 base and J shed 2 bases, with 9 bases lying between them. The CDR3 is CASSLEGGRNQPQHF. CDR3 DNA: TGTGCCAGCAGTTTAGAGGGAGGACGCAATCAGCCCCAGCATTTT.

This clonotype appeared a few times. This rearrangement joins TRBV3-1 to TRBJ2-7; D call uncertain. The V gene lost 1 base and the J gene lost 3 bases, with 10 bases spanning the gap. Germline lookup yields CDR1 LGHDT and CDR2 YNNKEL (reference sequence). The CDR3 spans 14 residues. The CDR3 DNA sequence: TGTGCCAGCAGCCAAGTATCCGGAAACTACGAGCAGTACTTC. Its protein is CASSQVSGNYEQYF.

This clonotype was detected ten times or more. The J gene is TRBJ2-7, the V gene TRBV6-1; TRBD1 might be the D (6 bases). This CDR3 has 14 residues. Germline V lookup: CDR1 MNHNS, CDR2 SASEGT. The ends were cut back, 6 bases at V and 0 bases at J, with 12 bases in the middle. CDR3 sequence (DNA): TGTGCCAGCAGGCCCCTCAGGGGCTCCTACGAGCAGTACTTC. Translation gives CASRPLRGSYEQYF.

The chain is built from TRBV13 and TRBJ1-1; D not resolved. The V end lost 5 bases, the J end lost 7 bases, and 11 bases lay between the germline ends. Germline CDR1 PRHDT, CDR2 FYEKMQ (reference sequence). This CDR3 has 12 amino acids. Here the CDR3 DNA reads TGTGCCAGCAGCCCGCGTTCGGGTGAAGCTTTCTTT. It yields the protein CASSPRSGEAFF.

This clonotype was recorded many times. J is TRBJ2-6 and V is TRBV2; no definite D call. Per germline, CDR1 SNHLY and CDR2 FYNNEI. The germline V and J ends were trimmed by 4 bases and 9 bases, with 7 bases remaining between them. The CDR3 has 12 amino acids. This CDR3 is CASSAEINVLTF. As DNA, the CDR3 is TGTGCCAGCAGTGCGGAGATCAACGTCCTGACTTTC.

The chain carries TRBV5-5 and TRBJ1-5, with TRBD1 identical over 9 bases. The ends lost 7 bases at V and 1 base at J; junction bases unmatched: 6. Germline V lookup: CDR1 SGHKS, CDR2 YYEKEE (reference sequence). The CDR3 spans 15 residues. Written as DNA, the CDR3 is TGTGCCAGCCGACAGGGGGGTTTAAGCAATCAGCCCCAGCATTTT. It encodes CASRQGGLSNQPQHF. Looking up the rest from reference TRBV5-5 and TRBJ1-5 gives the full variable domain: DAGVTQSPTHLIKTRGQQVTLRCSPISGHKSVSWYQQVLGQGPQFIFQYYEKEERGRGNFPDRFSARQFPNYSSELNVNALLLGDSALYLCASRQGGLSNQPQHFGDGTRLSIL.

This clonotype came up many times. The rearrangement links TRBV11-3 to TRBJ2-4; 8 bases are a match to TRBD2. With V trimmed by 4 bases and J by 3 bases, 8 bases remained unmatched. Germline V gene lookup returns CDR1 SGHNT and CDR2 YENEEA. CDR3 length equals 16 residues. This CDR3 is CASSSGSGMGKNIQYF. CDR3 DNA: TGTGCCAGCAGCTCAGGTAGCGGGATGGGCAAAAACATTCAGTACTTC.